A selection of T cell receptor beta chains follows, all from one sample in a study of OX40 agonist ivuxolimab in advanced cancers. Some clones are missing from TCRdb's copy, which holds only in-frame ones; the method was immunoSEQ multiplex PCR. Of tens of thousands of clones in the sample, approximately 86% were seen once. The sequenced sample was CD4+ or CD8+ T cells sorted from blood, obtained in a trial of the OX40 agonist ivuxolimab. The receptor set was obtained from an adult with an advanced solid tumor such as melanoma, head and neck, liver or kidney cancer. The CDR3 runs from the conserved cysteine through the conserved F or W. D genes are given only for firm matches. Where a row states a size, it is once, few, many or the class of an expanded clone; other rows omit it.

>-|TRBJ2-2|TRBV7-3|16|-
TGTGCCAGCAGCATGAGTAGCGGAATGAACACCGGGGAGCTGTTTTTT
CASSMSSGMNTGELFF
>TRBD2|TRBJ2-1|TRBV7-6|14|-
TGTGCCAGCAGACCTAGCGGGAGAAACCATGAGCAGTTCTTC
CASRPSGRNHEQFF
>-|TRBJ2-1|TRBV7-9|18|-
TGTGCCAGCAGCCATCAGGGTCGGGGGCTCGGATCCTACAATGAGCAGTTCTTC
CASSHQGRGLGSYNEQFF
>-|TRBJ1-2|TRBV6-6|13|once
TGTGCCAGCAGTTATCCGGCACGGGATGGCTACACCTTC
CASSYPARDGYTF
>-|TRBJ2-3|TRBV7-6|14|-
TGTGCCAGCAGCGAACTGAGGGGTGCAGATACGCAGTATTTT
CASSELRGADTQYF
>-|TRBJ1-1|TRBV11-1|13|medium-sized
TGTGCCAGCAGCCCCCCGTGGAACACTGAAGCTTTCTTT
CASSPPWNTEAFF
>-|TRBJ2-3|TRBV10-2|15|medium-sized
TGCGCCAGCAGTGAGATAGGGGGTTATACAGATACGCAGTATTTT
CASSEIGGYTDTQYF
>TRBD2|TRBJ2-1|TRBV27|15|-
TGTGCCAGCAGATTAGCTAGCGGGGGGTACAATGAGCAGTTCTTC
CASRLASGGYNEQFF
>-|TRBJ2-1|TRBV28|16|-
TGTGCCAGCAGTTCCGGGAGAGGGACAAATTTGGGTGAGCAGTTCTTC
CASSSGRGTNLGEQFF
>-|TRBJ2-7|TRBV5-1|11|-
TGCGCCAGCAGCTTGGCGTACGAGCAGTACTTC
CASSLAYEQYF
>-|TRBJ2-2|TRBV19|13|-
TGTGCCAGTAGTACTTGGATAACCGGGGAGCTGTTTTTT
CASSTWITGELFF
>TRBD1|TRBJ2-2|TRBV4-3|15|-
TGCGCCAGCAGGTCAGACAGGGAAAACACCGGGGAGCTGTTTTTT
CASRSDRENTGELFF
>TRBD2|TRBJ2-3|TRBV4-1|16|-
TGCGCCAGCAGCCCAACCGGGACTAGCGGTGCAGATACGCAGTATTTT
CASSPTGTSGADTQYF
>TRBD1|TRBJ1-1|TRBV7-6|15|-
TGTGCCAGCAGCCCCCGGAGAGGGGGCAACACTGAAGCTTTCTTT
CASSPRRGGNTEAFF
>-|TRBJ1-2|TRBV27|13|-
TGTGCCAGCAGCCCGGGGGGGGCCCCTGGCTACACCTTC
CASSPGGAPGYTF
>-|TRBJ2-3|TRBV19|13|-
TGTGCCAGTAGTCCCTTTAGCACAGATACGCAGTATTTT
CASSPFSTDTQYF
>TRBD1|TRBJ2-3|TRBV27|14|-
TGTGCCAGCAGTCCGGGACAGGGAGAGCATACGCAGTATTTT
CASSPGQGEHTQYF
>-|TRBJ1-4|TRBV15|13|once
TGTGCCACCAGCAGAGAATGGCCCCCGGAACTGTTTTTT
CATSREWPPELFF
>-|TRBJ2-7|TRBV5-6|10|-
TGTGGACAGGTGAACTACGAGCAGTACTTC
CGQVNYEQYF
>TRBD2|TRBJ2-3|TRBV7-8|19|once
TGTGCCAGCAGCTTTGAGTATTGGGCCAGCGGGAGGTTCGCGGATACGCAGTATTTT
CASSFEYWASGRFADTQYF
>-|TRBJ1-2|TRBV5-1|13|-
TGCGCCAGCAGCTTGGGATTTGACTATGGCTACACCTTC
CASSLGFDYGYTF
>-|TRBJ1-4|TRBV6-1|13|-
TGTGCCAGCAGTGAAGATTCCGGGCTTTTTTCGTTTTTT
CASSEDSGLFSFF
>TRBD2|TRBJ2-4|TRBV11-2|15|-
TGTGCCAGCAGCCCCAGCGGGGGGACAAAAAACATTCAGTACTTC
CASSPSGGTKNIQYF
>TRBD1|TRBJ2-2|TRBV6-1|15|-
TGTGCCAGCAGTGTGTGGACAGGGGACACCGGGGAGCTGTTTTTT
CASSVWTGDTGELFF
>-|TRBJ1-2|TRBV19|13|-
TGTGCCAGCACCCCCGCTGGGGAAAATGGCTACACCTTC
CASTPAGENGYTF
>TRBD1|TRBJ2-1|TRBV4-1|13|-
TGCGCCAGCAGCCGCACACAGGGGGGTGAGCAGTTCTTC
CASSRTQGGEQFF
>TRBD1|TRBJ2-1|TRBV7-9|18|-
TGTGCCGGTAAACTGGGACAGAAAACTAGGGAAAGTTACAATGAGCAGTTCTTC
CAGKLGQKTRESYNEQFF
>-|TRBJ1-4|TRBV7-9|14|-
TGTGCCAGCAGCCAAACAGGGAAAGGTGAAAAACTGTTTTTT
CASSQTGKGEKLFF
>-|TRBJ1-5|TRBV6-5|14|once
TGTGCCAGCAGTTACTCACACAGCTATCAGCCCCAGCATTTT
CASSYSHSYQPQHF
>TRBD1|TRBJ1-2|TRBV7-9|14|-
TGTGCCAGCAGCTTCGGGACAGGGTGGAATGGCTACACCTTC
CASSFGTGWNGYTF
>-|TRBJ1-6|TRBV25-1|18|-
TGTGCCAGCAGTGCCCCTCCGACAGGAGTCTCCTATAATTCACCCCTCCACTTT
CASSAPPTGVSYNSPLHF
>-|TRBJ2-1|TRBV13|16|-
TGTGCCAGCAGCTTAGACAGGTTGGATTCCTACAATGAGCAGTTCTTC
CASSLDRLDSYNEQFF
>-|TRBJ1-2|TRBV20-1|11|-
TGCAGTGCTCAAGACAACCAAGGCTACACCTTC
CSAQDNQGYTF
>TRBD2|TRBJ2-1|TRBV11-2|15|-
TGTGCCAGCAGCTACGCGGGGGGCTTCTACAATGAGCAGTTCTTC
CASSYAGGFYNEQFF
>-|TRBJ2-1|TRBV4-1|17|-
TGCGCCAGCAGCCATCCGCCGCGAGCGGACTCTAAAAATGAGCAGTTCTTC
CASSHPPRADSKNEQFF
>-|TRBJ1-5|TRBV2|14|-
TGTGCCAGCATCGGGCCCGGGTCGGATCAGCCCCAGCATTTT
CASIGPGSDQPQHF
>TRBD1|TRBJ1-3|TRBV28|18|-
TGTGCCAGCAGTTCCCGCCCTGACAGGGGAAACTCTGGAAACACCATATATTTT
CASSSRPDRGNSGNTIYF
>-|TRBJ1-3|TRBV6-6|13|few
TGTGCCAGCAGGGAGTTCTCTGGAAACACCATATATTTT
CASREFSGNTIYF
>-|TRBJ2-1|TRBV28|14|-
TGTGCCAGCAGGAGGATCGCGGACTACAATGAGCAGTTCTTC
CASRRIADYNEQFF
>-|TRBJ1-4|TRBV30|12|-
TGTGCCGGGGGTCACCTTAATGAAAAACTGTTTTTT
CAGGHLNEKLFF
>-|TRBJ2-7|TRBV5-6|14|-
TGTGCCAGCAGCCTACGGGACAATATCTACGAGCAGTACTTC
CASSLRDNIYEQYF
>-|TRBJ1-6|TRBV7-9|18|-
TGTGCCAGCAGCTTAGCGGTCGGTCAGCCCTATGGTAATTCACCCCTCCACTTT
CASSLAVGQPYGNSPLHF
>-|TRBJ2-1|TRBV27|14|once
TGTGCCAGCAGTTTTTCGCGGTCCCTTAACGAGCAGTTCTTC
CASSFSRSLNEQFF
>-|TRBJ2-5|TRBV7-8|16|-
TGTGCCAGCAGCTTAGCGTACGACGGGTTCCAAGAGACCCAGTACTTC
CASSLAYDGFQETQYF
>-|TRBJ2-5|TRBV11-2|19|-
TGTGCCAGCAGAGGAGGGGGGGCTTTTCTATATACACCCCAAGAGACCCAGTACTTC
CASRGGGAFLYTPQETQYF